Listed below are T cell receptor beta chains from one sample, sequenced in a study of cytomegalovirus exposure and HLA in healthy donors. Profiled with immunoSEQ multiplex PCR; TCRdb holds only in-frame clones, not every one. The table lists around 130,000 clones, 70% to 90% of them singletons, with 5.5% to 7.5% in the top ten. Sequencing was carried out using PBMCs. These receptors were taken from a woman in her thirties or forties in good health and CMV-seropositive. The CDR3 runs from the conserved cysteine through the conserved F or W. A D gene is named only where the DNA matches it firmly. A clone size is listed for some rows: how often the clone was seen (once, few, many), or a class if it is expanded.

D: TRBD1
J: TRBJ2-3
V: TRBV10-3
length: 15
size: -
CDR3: CAISDRDRDTDTQYF
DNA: TGTGCCATCAGTGATCGGGACAGAGACACAGATACGCAGTATTTT

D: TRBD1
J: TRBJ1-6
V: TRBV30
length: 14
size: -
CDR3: CALTGQGNNSPLHF
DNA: TGTGCCTTGACGGGACAGGGGAATAATTCACCCCTCCACTTT

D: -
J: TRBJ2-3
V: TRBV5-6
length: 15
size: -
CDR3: CASSLIGLATDTQYF
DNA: TGTGCCAGCAGCTTGATCGGCTTAGCTACAGATACGCAGTATTTT

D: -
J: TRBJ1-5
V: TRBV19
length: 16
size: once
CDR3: CASSIRPVASNQPQHF
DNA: TGTGCCAGTAGTATAAGGCCCGTAGCGAGCAATCAGCCCCAGCATTTT

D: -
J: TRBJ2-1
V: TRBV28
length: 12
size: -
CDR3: CASSLSRNEQFF
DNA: TGTGCCAGCAGTTTATCGCGGAATGAGCAGTTCTTC

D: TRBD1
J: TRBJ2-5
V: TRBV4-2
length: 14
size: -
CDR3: CASSRTGTEETQYF
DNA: TGTGCCAGCAGCCGGACCGGGACAGAAGAGACCCAGTACTTC

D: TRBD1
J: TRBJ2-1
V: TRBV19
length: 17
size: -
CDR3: CASSSRATGRPYNEQFF
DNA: TGTGCCAGTAGTTCTAGGGCGACAGGGCGGCCCTACAATGAGCAGTTCTTC

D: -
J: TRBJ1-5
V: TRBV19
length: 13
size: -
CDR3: CASSQQGNQPQHF
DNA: TGTGCCAGTAGCCAGCAGGGCAATCAGCCCCAGCATTTT

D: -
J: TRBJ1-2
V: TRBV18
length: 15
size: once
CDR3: CASSPVLRTNYGYTF
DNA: TGTGCCAGCTCACCGGTTCTAAGAACCAACTATGGCTACACCTTC

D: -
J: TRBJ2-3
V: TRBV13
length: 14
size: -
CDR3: CASSLLVGFNTQYF
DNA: TGTGCCAGCAGCTTACTAGTGGGTTTTAATACGCAGTATTTT

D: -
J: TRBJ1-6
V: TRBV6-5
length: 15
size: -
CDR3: CASSYGGQPNSPLHF
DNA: TGTGCCAGCAGTTACGGAGGGCAGCCTAATTCACCCCTCCACTTT

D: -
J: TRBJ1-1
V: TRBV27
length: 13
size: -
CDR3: CASSLFRNTEAFF
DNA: TGTGCCAGCAGTTTATTCAGGAACACTGAAGCTTTCTTT

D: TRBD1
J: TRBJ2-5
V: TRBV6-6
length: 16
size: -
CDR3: CASSYSFRGRQETQYF
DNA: TGTGCCAGCAGTTACTCGTTCAGGGGGCGGCAAGAGACCCAGTACTTC

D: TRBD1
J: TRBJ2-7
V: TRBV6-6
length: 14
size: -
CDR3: CASRGTGLSYEQYF
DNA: TGTGCCAGCAGGGGGACAGGCCTTTCCTACGAGCAGTACTTC

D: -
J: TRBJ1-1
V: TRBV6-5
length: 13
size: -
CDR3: CASSRVANTEAFF
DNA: TGTGCCAGCAGTCGGGTCGCGAACACTGAAGCTTTCTTT

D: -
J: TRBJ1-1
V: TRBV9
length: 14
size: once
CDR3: CASSRIGGDTEAFF
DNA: TGTGCCAGCAGCCGTATAGGGGGAGACACTGAAGCTTTCTTT

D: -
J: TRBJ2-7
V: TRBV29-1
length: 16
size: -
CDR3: CSALMRDSGATYEQYF
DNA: TGCAGCGCCCTGATGCGGGATTCAGGAGCAACCTACGAGCAGTACTTC

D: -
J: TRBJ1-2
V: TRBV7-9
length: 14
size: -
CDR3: CASSTGTFPYGYTF
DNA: TGTGCCAGCAGCACAGGGACGTTCCCCTATGGCTACACCTTC

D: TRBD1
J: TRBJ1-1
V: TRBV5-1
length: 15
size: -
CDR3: CASSLGPGQGCEAFF
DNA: TGCGCCAGCAGCTTGGGGCCGGGACAGGGGTGTGAAGCTTTCTTT

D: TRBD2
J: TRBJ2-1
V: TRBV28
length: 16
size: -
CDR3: CASSNPGLAGENEQFF
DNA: TGTGCCAGCAGCAACCCCGGACTAGCGGGAGAGAATGAGCAGTTCTTC

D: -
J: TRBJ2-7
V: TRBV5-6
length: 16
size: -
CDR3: CASSFERYSSSYEQYF
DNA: TGTGCCAGCAGCTTCGAACGGTACAGCAGCTCCTACGAGCAGTACTTC

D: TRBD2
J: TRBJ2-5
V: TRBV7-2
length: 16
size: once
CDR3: CASSLAPSGTKETQYF
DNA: TGTGCCAGCAGCTTAGCTCCTAGCGGGACAAAAGAGACCCAGTACTTC

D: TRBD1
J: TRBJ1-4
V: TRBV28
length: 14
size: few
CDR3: CASSWTGGREKLFF
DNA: TGTGCCAGCAGTTGGACAGGGGGAAGAGAAAAACTGTTTTTT

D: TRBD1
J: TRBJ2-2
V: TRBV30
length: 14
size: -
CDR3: CAGPGQGASGELFF
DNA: TGTGCCGGCCCGGGACAGGGGGCCTCCGGGGAGCTGTTTTTT

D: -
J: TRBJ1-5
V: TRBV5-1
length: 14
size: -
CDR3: CASSLATGNQPQHF
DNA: TGCGCCAGCAGCTTGGCGACAGGCAATCAGCCCCAGCATTTT

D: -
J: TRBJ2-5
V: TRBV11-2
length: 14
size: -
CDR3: CASSNREGILAADF
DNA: TGTGCCAGCAGCAACAGGGAGGGGATCCTAGCCGCGGACTTC

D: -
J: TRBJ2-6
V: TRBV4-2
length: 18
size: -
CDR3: CASSHDTSSGSGANVLTF
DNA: TGTGCCAGCAGCCATGACACCTCCTCCGGCTCTGGGGCCAACGTCCTGACTTTC

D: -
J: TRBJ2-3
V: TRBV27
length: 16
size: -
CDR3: CASSLRGSVPADTQYF
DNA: TGTGCCAGCAGTTTAAGGGGCTCTGTTCCCGCAGATACGCAGTATTTT

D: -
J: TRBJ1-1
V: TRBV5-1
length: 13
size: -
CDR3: CASSLPGGTEAFF
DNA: TGCGCCAGCAGCTTACCGGGCGGGACTGAAGCTTTCTTT

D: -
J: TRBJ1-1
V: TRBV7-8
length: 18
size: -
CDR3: CASSFRAIPGDRNTEAFF
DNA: TGTGCCAGCAGCTTCAGGGCTATCCCGGGCGATCGGAACACTGAAGCTTTCTTT

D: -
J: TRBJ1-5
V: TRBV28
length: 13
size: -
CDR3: CASTLPEGQPQHF
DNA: TGTGCCAGCACCCTCCCCGAGGGTCAGCCCCAGCATTTT

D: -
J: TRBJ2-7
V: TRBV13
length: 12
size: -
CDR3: CASSLLAYEQYF
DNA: TGTGCCAGCAGCTTACTAGCCTACGAGCAGTACTTC

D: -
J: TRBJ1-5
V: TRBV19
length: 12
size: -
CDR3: CASRDNNQPQHF
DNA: TGTGCCAGTAGAGACAACAATCAGCCCCAGCATTTT

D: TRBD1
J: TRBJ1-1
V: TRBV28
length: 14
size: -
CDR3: CASSFGTGNTEAFF
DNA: TGTGCCAGCAGTTTCGGGACAGGGAACACTGAAGCTTTCTTT

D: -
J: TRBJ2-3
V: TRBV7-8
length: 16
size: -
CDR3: CASSLAGGSSTDTQYF
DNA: TGTGCCAGCAGCTTAGCGGGCGGGTCTAGCACAGATACGCAGTATTTT

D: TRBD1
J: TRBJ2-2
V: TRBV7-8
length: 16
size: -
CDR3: CASGLGGRAVVGELFF
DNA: TGTGCCAGCGGCCTAGGGGGCAGGGCAGTTGTCGGGGAGCTGTTTTTT

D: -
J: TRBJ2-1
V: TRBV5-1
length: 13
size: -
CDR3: CASSAGSYNEQFF
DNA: TGCGCCAGCAGCGCCGGTTCCTACAATGAGCAGTTCTTC

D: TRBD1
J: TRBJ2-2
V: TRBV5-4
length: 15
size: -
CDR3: CASSPGTGVTGELFF
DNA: TGTGCCAGCAGCCCCGGGACAGGGGTCACCGGGGAGCTGTTTTTT

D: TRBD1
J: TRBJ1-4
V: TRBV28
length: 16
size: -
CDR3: CASSGDRGQANEKLFF
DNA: TGTGCCAGCAGCGGGGACAGGGGGCAAGCTAATGAAAAACTGTTTTTT

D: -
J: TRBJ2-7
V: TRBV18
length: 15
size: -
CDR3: CASSLIPDTPYEQYF
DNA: TGTGCCAGCTCACTAATCCCCGACACCCCCTACGAGCAGTACTTC

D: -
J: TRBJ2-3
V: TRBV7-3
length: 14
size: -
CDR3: CASSFAAFTDTQYF
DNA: TGTGCCAGCAGCTTTGCGGCGTTCACAGATACGCAGTATTTT

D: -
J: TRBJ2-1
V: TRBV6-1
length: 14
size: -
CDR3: CASSESSRENEQFF
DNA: TGTGCCAGCAGTGAGTCATCCCGGGAGAATGAGCAGTTCTTC

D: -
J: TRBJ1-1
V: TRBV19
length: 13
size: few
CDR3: CASSMLGNTEAFF
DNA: TGTGCCAGTAGTATGCTAGGGAACACTGAAGCTTTCTTT

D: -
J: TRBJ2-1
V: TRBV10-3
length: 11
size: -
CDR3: CAISETGTTLF
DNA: TGTGCCATCAGTGAGACTGGGACAACTCTCTTC

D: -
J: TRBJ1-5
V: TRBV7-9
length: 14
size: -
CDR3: CASSLTQGNQPQHF
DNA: TGTGCCAGCAGCCTAACACAGGGCAATCAGCCCCAGCATTTT

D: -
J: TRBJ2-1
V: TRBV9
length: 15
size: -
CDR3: CASSPPVGAYNEQFF
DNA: TGTGCCAGCAGCCCCCCAGTTGGTGCCTACAATGAGCAGTTCTTC

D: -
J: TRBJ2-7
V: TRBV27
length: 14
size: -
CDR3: CASSSADRTYEQYF
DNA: TGTGCCAGCAGTTCCGCAGACAGGACCTACGAGCAGTACTTC

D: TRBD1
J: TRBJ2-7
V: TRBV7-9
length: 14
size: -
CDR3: CASRGTANSYEQYF
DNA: TGTGCCAGCAGAGGGACAGCGAACTCCTACGAGCAGTACTTC

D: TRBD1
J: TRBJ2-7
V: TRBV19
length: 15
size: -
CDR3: CASSAGTGGLYEQYF
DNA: TGTGCCAGTAGTGCCGGGACAGGGGGCTTATACGAGCAGTACTTC

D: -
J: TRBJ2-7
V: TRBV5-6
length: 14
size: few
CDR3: CASSSLTWTYEQYF
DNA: TGTGCCAGCAGCTCCCTGACTTGGACCTACGAGCAGTACTTC

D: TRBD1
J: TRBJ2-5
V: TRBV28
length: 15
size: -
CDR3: CASRSTGTGLETQYF
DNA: TGTGCCAGCAGATCGACCGGGACAGGGCTCGAGACCCAGTACTTC

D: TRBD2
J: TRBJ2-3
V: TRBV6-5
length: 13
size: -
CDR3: CASSSGGEIKQYF
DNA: TGTGCCAGCAGTAGCGGGGGCGAGATCAAGCAGTATTTT

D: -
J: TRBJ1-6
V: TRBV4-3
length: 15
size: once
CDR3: CASSQDHSYNSPLHF
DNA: TGCGCCAGCAGCCAAGACCACTCCTATAATTCACCCCTCCACTTT

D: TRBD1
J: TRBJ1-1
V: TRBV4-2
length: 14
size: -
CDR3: CASSQNRGHTEAFF
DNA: TGTGCCAGCAGCCAAAACAGGGGGCACACTGAAGCTTTCTTT

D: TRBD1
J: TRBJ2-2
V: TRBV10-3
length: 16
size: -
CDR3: CAISESGQGNTGELFF
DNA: TGTGCCATCAGTGAGTCAGGACAGGGAAACACCGGGGAGCTGTTTTTT

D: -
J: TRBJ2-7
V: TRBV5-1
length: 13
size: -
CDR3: CASSLGGGREQYF
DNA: TGCGCCAGCAGCTTAGGAGGAGGTCGCGAGCAGTACTTC

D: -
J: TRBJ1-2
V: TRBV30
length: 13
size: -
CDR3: CAWSGTEAYGYTF
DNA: TGTGCCTGGAGTGGGACAGAGGCCTATGGCTACACCTTC